One sample yielded the 17 T cell receptor beta chains listed below, sequenced in a study of OX40 agonist ivuxolimab in advanced cancers. Produced via immunoSEQ multiplex PCR; TCRdb's table is partial and in-frame only. The table has 95,000 to 100,000 clones, less than 85% seen once. Source: CD4+ or CD8+ T cells sorted from blood, taken in a trial of the OX40 agonist ivuxolimab. Receptors originate from an adult with an advanced solid tumor such as melanoma, head and neck, liver or kidney cancer.

The CDR3 sequence: CASSLIPGSEPYGYTF. CDR3 coding DNA: TGTGCCAGCAGCTTGATTCCGGGCTCAGAGCCCTATGGCTACACCTTC. The J gene is TRBJ1-2, the V gene TRBV5-4; D is uncertain. Germline assignment: CDR1 SGHNT and CDR2 YYREEE (reference sequence). With 1 base removed from V and 4 bases from J, the gap between germline ends came to 17 bases. There are 16 residues in the CDR3. Complete variable domain (other parts from reference TRBV5-4 and TRBJ1-2): ETGVTQSPTHLIKTRGQQVTLRCSSQSGHNTVSWYQQALGQGPQFIFQYYREEENGRGNFPPRFSGLQFPNYSSELNVNALELDDSALYLCASSLIPGSEPYGYTFGSGTRLTVV.

V usage is TRBV10-2 and J usage is TRBJ1-2; D may be TRBD1 (6 bases). This CDR3 has 15 amino acids. Trimming took off 0 bases at V and 4 bases at J, with 12 bases between the two ends. Germline CDR1 is WSHSY and CDR2 is SAAADI. CDR3 DNA: TGCGCCAGCAGTGAGTCGAGGACAGCGGCCTATGGCTACACCTTC. Translating gives CASSESRTAAYGYTF.

The rearrangement links TRBV20-1 to TRBJ2-4, with D hard to call. Trimming removed 6 bases at V and 13 bases at J, with 16 bases between. Germline loops: CDR1 DFQATT, CDR2 SNEGSKA (reference sequence). This CDR3 spans 11 amino acids. This CDR3 is CSANLRAEQYF. CDR3 coding DNA: TGCAGTGCCAACCTTCGGGCCGAACAGTACTTC.

This chain uses TRBV7-2 with TRBJ2-2, with 13 bases lining up with TRBD2. The CDR3 has 16 amino acids. The germline V gene has CDR1 SGHTA and CDR2 FQGNSA. Trimming cost V 4 bases and J 8 bases; bases outside gene matches: 7. In DNA form, the CDR3 reads TGTGCCAGCAGCTCCGGACTAGCGGGAGCTTTAGGGGAGCTGTTTTTT. Translating gives CASSSGLAGALGELFF.

The chain has TRBV2 and TRBJ1-1; TRBD1 might be the D (6 bases). This CDR3 has 13 residues. Germline V gene data show CDR1 as SNHLY and CDR2 as FYNNEI. Trimming stripped 4 bases from V and 0 bases from J, with 6 bases between. Here the CDR3 reads CASSGQVNTEAFF. CDR3 bases: TGTGCCAGCAGTGGACAGGTGAACACTGAAGCTTTCTTT.

The chain combines TRBV29-1 with TRBJ2-7, with D perhaps matching TRBD1 (6 bases). Germline values: CDR1 SQVTM, CDR2 ANQGSEA. Trimming took off 6 bases at V and 0 bases at J, with 9 bases between the two ends. This CDR3 is 12 amino acids long. In DNA form, the CDR3 reads TGCAGCGTCGTGACAGGCTCCTACGAGCAGTACTTC. Translation gives CSVVTGSYEQYF.

The rearrangement uses TRBV10-3 and TRBJ2-5; 11 bases fit TRBD2. After removal of 3 bases from V and 3 bases from J, the junction contained 0 bases not matched to a gene. The CDR3 has 14 amino acids. Germline V lookup: CDR1 ENHRY, CDR2 SYGVKD. CDR3 coding DNA: TGTGCCATCAGTGATAGCGGGAGGGAAGAGACCCAGTACTTC. This encodes CAISDSGREETQYF.

The J gene is TRBJ1-1, the V gene TRBV11-1; no clear D. This CDR3 has 13 amino acids. The germline CDR1 and CDR2 sequences are SGHAT and FQDESV (reference sequence). V was pared by 1 base and J by 3 bases, with 6 bases between. CDR3 bases: TGTGCCAGCAGCTTAGTTCCTTACACTGAAGCTTTCTTT. Translating it yields CASSLVPYTEAFF.

This clone was counted between two and nine times. The genes are TRBV14 and TRBJ1-2; D not resolved. V was clipped by 3 bases and J by 3 bases, with 5 bases between them. The CDR3 consists of 12 residues. Germline CDR1 is SGHDN and CDR2 is FVKESK. This CDR3 is CASSQNDYGYTF. Here the CDR3 DNA reads TGTGCCAGCAGCCAGAATGACTATGGCTACACCTTC. The variable domain in full, with the rest retrieved from reference TRBV14 and TRBJ1-2, is EAGVTQFPSHSVIEKGQTVTLRCDPISGHDNLYWYRRVMGKEIKFLLHFVKESKQDESGMPNNRFLAERTGGTYSTLKVQPAELEDSGVYFCASSQNDYGYTFGSGTRLTVV.

V usage is TRBV7-9 and J usage is TRBJ2-6; 9 nucleotides agree with TRBD2. Germline V gene sequence: CDR1 SEHNR, CDR2 FQNEAQ (reference sequence). This CDR3 contains 18 residues. J gave up 0 bases and V 5 bases, and 8 bases lay outside the gene matches. In DNA form, the CDR3 reads TGTGCCAGCAGCCTCTTACTAGCGGGCTTCTCTGGGGCCAACGTCCTGACTTTC. Protein: CASSLLLAGFSGANVLTF.

The genes are TRBV6-5 and TRBJ2-2; D gene uncertain. The germline V gene has CDR1 MNHEY and CDR2 SVGAGI. Trimming cost V 1 base and J 2 bases, with 8 bases left between them. The CDR3 totals 15 residues. CDR3 protein: CASSYWQANTGELFF. The CDR3 nucleotides read TGTGCCAGCAGTTACTGGCAGGCTAACACCGGGGAGCTGTTTTTT.

There are a few counts of this clone. The genes are TRBV2 and TRBJ2-7, with a possible D match to TRBD1 (6 bases). Per the germline V gene, CDR1 is SNHLY and CDR2 is FYNNEI. Trimming left V 7 bases short and J 2 bases short, with 9 bases between. CDR3 length: 12 amino acids. CDR3 sequence (DNA): TGTGCCAGCACCAGACAGGCCTACGAGCAGTACTTC. This gives the protein CASTRQAYEQYF.

V and J are TRBV9 and TRBJ2-1, with 13 bases matching TRBD2. Germline loops: CDR1 SGDLS, CDR2 YYNGEE. CDR3 length equals 16 residues. V was clipped by 5 bases and J by 9 bases; unmatched bases: 11. CDR3 nucleotide sequence: TGTGCCAGCAGTATTTCGGGACTAGCGGGAAGGCGTGAGCAGTTCTTC. This translates into CASSISGLAGRREQFF.

This clone was detected only a few times. The chain combines TRBV6-5 with TRBJ1-5; unclear D gene. Germline CDR1 MNHEY, CDR2 SVGAGI. CDR3 length equals 13 residues. V shed 6 bases and J shed 12 bases, with 18 bases lying between them. Here the CDR3 reads CASSPLSGLYQHF. The CDR3 DNA is TGTGCCAGCAGCCCCCTGTCCGGGCTATACCAGCATTTT.

The chain uses TRBV10-3 and TRBJ2-3, with TRBD2 identical over 16 bases. With V trimmed by 10 bases and J by 4 bases, 8 bases remained unmatched. Germline V gene data show CDR1 as ENHRY and CDR2 as SYGVKD. The CDR3 covers 16 residues. The CDR3, as DNA: TGTGCCACCCGGGAGGGGACTAGCGGGGGGGCAGATACGCAGTATTTT. Protein sequence: CATREGTSGGADTQYF.

The rearrangement joins TRBV7-2 to TRBJ1-5, with D hard to call. V lost 5 bases, J lost 5 bases, and 7 bases lay in between. From germline, CDR1 is SGHTA and CDR2 FQGNSA. This CDR3 is built from 12 residues. The CDR3 DNA reads TGTGCCAGCAGCCCCCCGGATCAGCCCCAGCATTTT. Translating gives CASSPPDQPQHF.

The V gene is TRBV28, the J gene TRBJ2-3; 9 nucleotides match TRBD2. Germline CDR1 and CDR2: MDHEN and SYDVKM. The V gene end was trimmed by 7 bases and the J gene end by 1 base; junction bases not matched to a gene: 3. This CDR3 is built from 14 residues. The chain's CDR3 is CASIIAGGTDTQYF. CDR3 DNA sequence: TGTGCCAGCATCATAGCGGGGGGCACAGATACGCAGTATTTT.